These T cell receptor beta chains were read from a single sample in a study of immune cell composition in non-small cell lung cancer. TCRdb's table, derived via immunoSEQ multiplex PCR, lists solely in-frame clones and lacks some. Of 1,500 to 2,000 clones listed, roughly 80% were seen once; the top ten hold roughly 9.9%. Sequenced: lung tumor tissue. Every receptor here comes from a human donor with non-small cell lung cancer. CDR3s include the opening cysteine and the closing phenylalanine or tryptophan. A D gene is named only where the DNA matches it firmly.

V: TRBV5-1
D: TRBD2
CDR3: CASSRTSEGPQYF

V: TRBV29-1
D: TRBD1
CDR3: CSVLGQGIYNEQFF

V: TRBV19
D: -
CDR3: CASSIELAGSHEQYF

V: TRBV7-6
D: TRBD2
CDR3: CASGTSGRPHEQYF

V: TRBV5-1
D: TRBD1
CDR3: CASSPTGTGNTIYF

V: TRBV27
D: TRBD2
CDR3: CASSLFLAGTDTQYF

V: TRBV5-1
D: -
CDR3: CASSLGQPAKASNKAFF

V: TRBV9
D: -
CDR3: CASSPRGGWGGETQYF

V: TRBV7-8
D: TRBD1
CDR3: CASSQGPRGRQYF

V: TRBV5-6
D: TRBD2
CDR3: CASSLLAGGPTDTQYF

V: TRBV6-5
D: TRBD1
CDR3: CASRRGLDRAGEQYF

V: TRBV9
D: -
CDR3: CASSKTGTYTQYF

V: TRBV28
D: TRBD2
CDR3: CASSYAGAREQYF

V: TRBV15
D: TRBD2
CDR3: CATSRAGGVGVNEQFF

V: TRBV19
D: -
CDR3: CASTVGSVNTEAFF

V: TRBV6-6
D: -
CDR3: CASSHSPGTGELFF

V: TRBV19
D: -
CDR3: CASSILVVVPYEQYF

V: TRBV5-6
D: -
CDR3: CASSWTRGANTGELFF

V: TRBV29-1
D: -
CDR3: CSAGDTQYF

V: TRBV19
D: TRBD2
CDR3: CASSIISGKQFF

V: TRBV19
D: TRBD1
CDR3: CASSIPGQGARQPQHF

V: TRBV19
D: -
CDR3: CASSSSGVAAYEQYF

V: TRBV5-1
D: TRBD1
CDR3: CASSRNPTGQGRVETEAFF

V: TRBV30
D: TRBD2
CDR3: CAWRLRLAGHLSYEQYF

V: TRBV19
D: TRBD1
CDR3: CASSTRQGPGEQYF

V: TRBV11-2
D: -
CDR3: CASSFRGSSYNEQFF

V: TRBV9
D: TRBD2
CDR3: CASSNLAGVGYTQYF

V: TRBV6-5
D: TRBD1
CDR3: CASSSPGGPYNEQFF

V: TRBV5-1
D: TRBD2
CDR3: CASSLGPPGLGPNEQFF

V: TRBV28
D: TRBD1
CDR3: CASRPKGTASGNTIYF

V: TRBV7-8
D: -
CDR3: CASSLASASATYEQYF

V: TRBV19
D: -
CDR3: CASSIHRGTLLTTGELFF

V: TRBV28
D: TRBD2
CDR3: CASSSTGLAGGPDRTDTQYF

V: TRBV21-1
D: -
CDR3: CASSFPDRGTYEQYF

V: TRBV13
D: TRBD2
CDR3: CASSFGTSGSYNEQFF

V: TRBV6-1
D: TRBD1
CDR3: CASRRTGAYNEQFF

V: TRBV4-2
D: -
CDR3: CASSQERGSEQFF

V: TRBV14
D: -
CDR3: CASSSTPRNEQFF

V: TRBV9
D: TRBD2
CDR3: CASNVAGDGNEQFF

V: TRBV20-1
D: -
CDR3: CSARGTEAFF

V: TRBV7-6
D: -
CDR3: CASSLRQGYGYTF

V: TRBV15
D: TRBD2
CDR3: CATSRLGLAGVYEQYF

V: TRBV28
D: -
CDR3: CASSPDTLWDEQYF

V: TRBV7-2
D: TRBD1
CDR3: CASSLGGRGRETQYF

V: TRBV7-3
D: TRBD2
CDR3: CASSLTGTTLNEQYF

V: TRBV7-2
D: -
CDR3: CASSSLAGGYTF

V: TRBV29-1
D: TRBD1
CDR3: CSCRDSSYNSPLHF

V: TRBV2
D: TRBD1
CDR3: CASRPWTGHNQPQHF

V: TRBV29-1
D: -
CDR3: CSVRRDTEAFF

V: TRBV27
D: TRBD2
CDR3: CASLPTLAGTDTQYF

V: TRBV6-5
D: TRBD2
CDR3: CASSYDAGVAKNIQYF

V: TRBV7-2
D: -
CDR3: CASNLGDTIYF

V: TRBV11-3
D: -
CDR3: CASSSMLGGTGELFF